Listed below are T cell receptor beta chains from one sample, sequenced in a study of OX40 agonist ivuxolimab in advanced cancers. Using immunoSEQ multiplex PCR, the repertoire was profiled, and TCRdb retains in-frame clones only, with some absent. The profile shows approximately 22,000 clones, more than 85% of them singletons. The sequencing here drew on CD4+ or CD8+ T cells sorted from blood, taken in a trial of the OX40 agonist ivuxolimab. The receptors come from an adult with an advanced solid tumor such as melanoma, head and neck, liver or kidney cancer. CDR3s leave out the opening cysteine and the closing phenylalanine or tryptophan. Fields, in order: V gene, clone size, CDR3 protein. Not all rows give a size; the values are once, few, many and, for expanded clones, a class.

v_gene: TRBV10-3
abundance: .
CDR3aa: AALHGDSYEQY

v_gene: TRBV7-2
abundance: .
CDR3aa: ASSGARTGYT

v_gene: TRBV7-9
abundance: few
CDR3aa: ASSFLAHANTGELF

v_gene: TRBV2
abundance: .
CDR3aa: ASSVNFQDRLG

v_gene: TRBV4-1
abundance: .
CDR3aa: ASSEPGQGDGNQPQH

v_gene: TRBV4-2
abundance: .
CDR3aa: ASSQEAGYEQY

v_gene: TRBV4-2
abundance: few
CDR3aa: ASSYRGRPEAF

v_gene: TRBV7-9
abundance: few
CDR3aa: ASTSEGAGTQY

v_gene: TRBV27
abundance: .
CDR3aa: ASSLASPGWGNEQF

v_gene: TRBV11-2
abundance: .
CDR3aa: ASSIGPGYT

v_gene: TRBV6-4
abundance: .
CDR3aa: ASLGQSGELF

v_gene: TRBV5-6
abundance: .
CDR3aa: ASEDSAYEQY

v_gene: TRBV5-4
abundance: .
CDR3aa: ASSHNTQVPAGELF

v_gene: TRBV27
abundance: once
CDR3aa: ASSFLGGAFDEQF

v_gene: TRBV19
abundance: .
CDR3aa: ASSDRSTEAF

v_gene: TRBV6-5
abundance: .
CDR3aa: ASSRAGQANQPQH

v_gene: TRBV7-6
abundance: once
CDR3aa: ASSPGPTMEFNQPQH

v_gene: TRBV19
abundance: .
CDR3aa: ASNEGEDEQF

v_gene: TRBV7-2
abundance: .
CDR3aa: ASSLEHSTGNTGELF

v_gene: TRBV9
abundance: .
CDR3aa: ASSLGGPTYEQY

v_gene: TRBV30
abundance: .
CDR3aa: ACPLAGLGEKLF

v_gene: TRBV30
abundance: .
CDR3aa: AWSGPDSFGIQY

v_gene: TRBV9
abundance: .
CDR3aa: ASSSSTSGNTYEQY

v_gene: TRBV5-6
abundance: .
CDR3aa: ASSYRDRDNEQF

v_gene: TRBV2
abundance: .
CDR3aa: ATQTSGGEQF

v_gene: TRBV9
abundance: once
CDR3aa: ASSVGVGWTDTQY

v_gene: TRBV5-6
abundance: .
CDR3aa: ASSLLWGSPNEQF

v_gene: TRBV5-1
abundance: .
CDR3aa: ASSISGRVPISSYNEQF

v_gene: TRBV19
abundance: .
CDR3aa: ASSTNIQGPKFNEQF

v_gene: TRBV7-9
abundance: .
CDR3aa: ASSLDSGEYEQY

v_gene: TRBV6-5
abundance: .
CDR3aa: ASSYGFTAGGYT

v_gene: TRBV7-3
abundance: .
CDR3aa: ASSSQKLSGQGVRVNSPLH

v_gene: TRBV5-1
abundance: .
CDR3aa: ASSLVASEQF

v_gene: TRBV7-9
abundance: .
CDR3aa: ASSSSTSGAYEQY

v_gene: TRBV27
abundance: once
CDR3aa: ASRKAGEGTDTQY

v_gene: TRBV6-6
abundance: .
CDR3aa: ASSSDRGQETQY

v_gene: TRBV13
abundance: .
CDR3aa: ASSSRQTGGSETQY

v_gene: TRBV11-2
abundance: .
CDR3aa: ASSSLSTSEQY

v_gene: TRBV11-2
abundance: .
CDR3aa: ASSLLGGSGETQY

v_gene: TRBV21-1
abundance: .
CDR3aa: ASSKRTQGIRDTEAF

v_gene: TRBV5-4
abundance: .
CDR3aa: ASSPTPRTEAF

v_gene: TRBV27
abundance: .
CDR3aa: ASSLQHYEQY

v_gene: TRBV7-9
abundance: .
CDR3aa: ASSPPPLSTDTQY

v_gene: TRBV7-3
abundance: .
CDR3aa: ASSLTAGGRETQY

v_gene: TRBV27
abundance: .
CDR3aa: ASKSGTATDTQY

v_gene: TRBV4-2
abundance: .
CDR3aa: ASSPKPQGGFPGELF

v_gene: TRBV5-4
abundance: .
CDR3aa: ASSPEEGSLHYEQY

v_gene: TRBV9
abundance: .
CDR3aa: ASSVDRGRAYEQY